The clone carrying this TCR beta chain was found many times. Its cognate antigen is unknown. The sample belongs to a study of T cells in Graves' hyperthyroidism and ophthalmopathy. Overall study results and limits: Blood shared most expanded thyroid clonotypes above 0.001.

Amplification of TCR beta CDR3 regions was performed using RNA transcripts as template. The HTBI primer set was used in a first-round RT-PCR of the TCR CDR3. TCRdb analysed the multiplex PCR reads with MiXCR anew, one entry per CDR3 protein. The sample holds roughly 630,000 distinct CDR3 sequences; 15% to 18% are singletons and the top ten take about 7%. A lack of ophthalmopathy progression within 18 months defined stable Graves' hyperthyroidism. The CDR3 spans 15 residues. V was pared by 5 bases and J by 2 bases, with 16 bases between. The germline V gene encodes CDR1 SGHTA and CDR2 FQGNSA. The chain employs TRBV7-2 and TRBJ2-7; no definite D call. The source is a woman aged 25 to 39 with Graves' hyperthyroidism. Sequencing was done on a sample of blood. CDR3 amino acids: CASSPPNRSPYEQYF. The CDR3 bases are TGTGCCAGCAGCCCCCCTAATCGGAGCCCCTACGAGCAGTACTTC.